The 30 T cell receptor beta chains presented below share a single source sample, sequenced in a study of T cell responses to AZD1222 COVID-19 vaccine. TCRdb's copy holds only in-frame clones and misses some; the assay was immunoSEQ multiplex PCR. Counted here are about 180,000 clones, 88% occurring once; the ten biggest clones make up roughly 0.49%. Sequenced material: peripheral blood, taken on day 0 of AZD1222 vaccination. The source is an adult in good health.

On this clone itself: The same CDR3 also results from other DNA sequences found in this sample. The V and J genes are TRBV19 and TRBJ2-7, with TRBD1 matching 9 bases. V dropped 4 bases and J dropped 2; count of bases not matched to a gene: 3. This CDR3 has 14 residues. Germline V lookup: CDR1 LNHDA, CDR2 SQIVND (reference sequence). CDR3 sequence: CASSTGTGPYEQYF. CDR3 DNA sequence: TGTGCCAGTAGTACCGGGACAGGGCCCTACGAGCAGTACTTC.

This clone occurred a few times. The genes are TRBV24-1 and TRBJ2-7; possibly TRBD1 for D (5 bases). Looked up from germline, CDR1 is KGHDR and CDR2 is SFDVKD. The CDR3 spans 13 residues. Trimming left V 0 bases short and J 6 bases short, with 8 bases between. The CDR3 reads CATSDLSGAEQYF. The CDR3 bases are TGTGCCACCAGTGATTTGAGTGGGGCCGAGCAGTACTTC.

V and J are TRBV6-5 and TRBJ2-3; D is unresolved. This CDR3 spans 12 amino acids. CDR1 MNHEY and CDR2 SVGAGI come from the germline V gene. Trimming left V 2 bases short and J 4 bases short, with 4 bases between. CDR3 nucleotides: TGTGCCAGCAGTTACAGGTCAGATACGCAGTATTTT. Its translation is CASSYRSDTQYF.

The chain has TRBV7-9 and TRBJ2-1; D is uncertain. V lost 5 bases, J lost 2 bases, and 7 bases lay in between. Germline-derived CDR1 and CDR2 are SEHNR and FQNEAQ (reference sequence). The CDR3 contains 13 residues. DNA for the CDR3: TGTGCCAGCAGCGGGATCACCTACAATGAGCAGTTCTTC. This sequence encodes CASSGITYNEQFF. Full variable domain (outside the CDR3, taken from reference TRBV7-9 and TRBJ2-1): DTGVSQNPRHKITKRGQNVTFRCDPISEHNRLYWYRQTLGQGPEFLTYFQNEAQLEKSRLLSDRFSAERPKGSFSTLEIQRTEQGDSAMYLCASSGITYNEQFFGPGTRLTVL.

The chain carries TRBV11-2 and TRBJ1-2; possible D gene TRBD1, 5 bases. Between the trimmed V and J ends, which lost 2 bases and 10 bases, there was a span of 17 bases. The CDR3 contains 14 residues. Germline CDR1 SGHAT, CDR2 FQNNGV. The CDR3 protein is CASSLTGTQLDYTF. CDR3 nucleotide sequence: TGTGCCAGCAGCTTAACCGGGACCCAGCTGGACTACACCTTC.

J is TRBJ2-1 and V is TRBV2; weak D call: TRBD1 (5 bases). The CDR3 covers 15 residues. Germline V gives CDR1 SNHLY, CDR2 FYNNEI. Trimming took 8 bases from V and 3 from J, leaving 17 bases between them. The CDR3 reads CASASQGPLYNEQFF. DNA for the CDR3: TGTGCCAGCGCGTCCCAGGGTCCCCTCTACAATGAGCAGTTCTTC. Drawing the rest from reference TRBV2 and TRBJ2-1, the complete variable domain is EPEVTQTPSHQVTQMGQEVILRCVPISNHLYFYWYRQILGQKVEFLVSFYNNEISEKSEIFDDQFSVERPDGSNFTLKIRSTKLEDSAMYFCASASQGPLYNEQFFGPGTRLTVL.

The rearrangement uses TRBV2 and TRBJ2-7, with no clear D. V was pared by 2 bases and J by 6 bases, with 5 bases between. Germline CDR1 SNHLY, CDR2 FYNNEI. This CDR3 contains 11 residues. CDR3 amino acids: CASSESVEQYF. CDR3 nucleotides: TGTGCCAGCAGTGAATCGGTCGAGCAGTACTTC.

The CDR3 is CASSGYRGQPQHF. In DNA, the CDR3 is TGTGCCAGCAGCGGTTACAGGGGTCAGCCCCAGCATTTT. V gene TRBV9 combines with J gene TRBJ1-5, with 7 nucleotides matching TRBD1. The germline V gene has CDR1 SGDLS and CDR2 YYNGEE. The CDR3 extends over 13 amino acids. V lost 3 bases to trimming and J lost 6 bases; unmatched junction nucleotides: 3.

The chain links TRBV24-1 to TRBJ2-3, with 11 positions matching TRBD2. V was pared by 3 bases and J by 5 bases, with 3 bases of the junction left unmatched. The CDR3 is 15 amino acids. Germline V lookup: CDR1 KGHDR, CDR2 SFDVKD. CDR3 region: CATSDIGLAGDTQYF. The CDR3 DNA reads as TGTGCCACCAGTGATATCGGACTAGCGGGAGATACGCAGTATTTT.

The CDR3 spells CASSTTGNDYGYTF. As DNA, the CDR3 is TGTGCCAGTAGTACGACAGGTAACGACTATGGCTACACCTTC. V usage is TRBV19 and J usage is TRBJ1-2, with a tentative D call TRBD1 (6 bases). The CDR3 has 14 residues. CDR1 is LNHDA and CDR2 is SQIVND in the germline V gene (reference sequence). V shed 4 bases and J shed 3 bases, with 12 bases lying between them.

In this sample, this clone turned up a few times. Mismatch with germline at one junction end may stem from a read error. The chain employs TRBV7-7 and TRBJ1-1; 7 bases align to TRBD1. Germline CDR1 is SSHAT and CDR2 is FNYEAQ (reference sequence). CDR3 length: 13 residues. CDR3 coding DNA: TGTGCTAGCAGCCGGGACAGGAACACTGAAGCTTTCTTT. Residues: CASSRDRNTEAFF.

The rearrangement links TRBV24-1 to TRBJ2-5; weak D call: TRBD2 (5 bases). The V end was cut by 9 bases, the J end by 3 bases, with 7 bases between. Germline loops: CDR1 KGHDR, CDR2 SFDVKD. The length of the CDR3 is 11 residues. CDR3 DNA: TGTGCCACCGAGGGCGAAGAGACCCAGTACTTC. Amino acid sequence: CATEGEETQYF.

The V gene is TRBV29-1, the J gene TRBJ2-7; the match to TRBD1 covers 9 bases. The CDR3 covers 11 residues. Germline CDR1 and CDR2: SQVTM and ANQGSEA. Trimming removed 6 bases from V and 7 bases from J; junction bases left unmatched: 4. The CDR3 spells CSVGQGQEQYF. In nucleotides, the CDR3 is TGCAGCGTGGGACAGGGTCAGGAGCAGTACTTC.

The chain recombines TRBV28 with TRBJ2-1; 10 nucleotides match TRBD2. The V segment lost 5 bases and the J segment 7 bases; nucleotides outside the gene matches: 11. From germline, CDR1 is MDHEN and CDR2 SYDVKM. CDR3 size: 16 residues. The CDR3 spells CASSRISGGAPNEQFF. The CDR3 nucleotides read TGTGCCAGCAGTAGAATAAGCGGGGGGGCCCCTAATGAGCAGTTCTTC.

The chain couples TRBV4-1 to TRBJ1-2; D is perhaps TRBD1 (5 bases). The CDR3 is 14 residues long. The germline V gene encodes CDR1 MGHRA and CDR2 YSYEKL. Trimming shortened V by 1 base and J by 4 bases, and 10 bases separated the two germline ends. CDR3 coding DNA: TGCGCCAGCAGCCAAGTCGGGCAGGGCTATGGCTACACCTTC. The encoded protein is CASSQVGQGYGYTF.

The DNA for the CDR3 is TGTGCCAGCAGTTGGGGATACTTCTCGGGCGAGCAGTACTTC. The encoded protein is CASSWGYFSGEQYF. The chain couples TRBV28 to TRBJ2-7; no clear D. Germline V gives CDR1 MDHEN, CDR2 SYDVKM. The CDR3 runs to 14 residues. Trimming stripped 4 bases from V and 6 bases from J, with 16 bases between.

This sequence joins TRBV9 and TRBJ1-3, with a possible D match to TRBD1 (5 bases). Between the trimmed V and J ends, which lost 0 bases and 0 bases, there was a span of 13 bases. The germline gives CDR1 SGDLS, CDR2 YYNGEE. The CDR3 consists of 17 residues. This CDR3 is CASSVGGSFYSGNTIYF. For the CDR3, the DNA is TGTGCCAGCAGCGTAGGGGGCAGCTTCTACTCTGGAAACACCATATATTTT.

This chain uses TRBV7-9 with TRBJ2-1, with 9 bases lining up with TRBD2. The CDR3 extends over 14 amino acids. Unmatched junction bases numbered 4, after V lost 5 bases and J lost 5 bases. CDR1 and CDR2 from the germline V gene are SEHNR and FQNEAQ (reference sequence). CDR3 sequence: CASSAGGKDNEQFF. CDR3 in DNA: TGTGCCAGCAGCGCGGGGGGGAAGGACAATGAGCAGTTCTTC.

Regarding this clone: At one end the junction does not follow the germline gene, possibly because of a read error. Additional DNA sequences in this sample encode the identical CDR3. The CDR3 here is CASRDDRTSYGYTF. CDR3 sequence (DNA): TGTGCCAGCAGAGACGACAGGACCTCCTATGGCTACACCTTT. The chain joins TRBV2 to TRBJ1-2; possibly TRBD1 for D (6 bases). Germline loops: CDR1 SNHLY, CDR2 FYNNEI. The CDR3 covers 14 residues.

The genes are TRBV9 and TRBJ2-2; D uncertain. The length of the CDR3 is 14 residues. V lost 3 bases to trimming and J lost 2 bases, with 8 bases between them. Germline V gene sequence: CDR1 SGDLS, CDR2 YYNGEE. CDR3 in amino acids: CASSADLNTGELFF. DNA for the CDR3: TGTGCCAGCAGCGCCGACCTTAACACCGGGGAGCTGTTTTTT.

The chain has TRBV15 and TRBJ1-3, with a tentative D call TRBD1 (5 bases). Between the trimmed V and J ends, which lost 4 bases and 5 bases, there was a span of 18 bases. Germline CDR1 LNHNV, CDR2 YYDKDF (reference sequence). This CDR3 is 16 amino acids long. The CDR3 DNA reads as TGTGCCACCAGCATTGGCAGGACGGGGGTTCGAAACACCATATATTTT. It encodes CATSIGRTGVRNTIYF.

J is TRBJ1-1 and V is TRBV27; tentative D call: TRBD1 (5 bases). Trimming pared 5 bases from V and 4 bases from J, leaving 11 bases between. Per germline, CDR1 MNHEY and CDR2 SMNVEV (reference sequence). The CDR3 has 13 residues. The CDR3 coding sequence is TGTGCCAGCAGTCTCCGAGGGGCCACTGAAGCTTTCTTT. Protein sequence: CASSLRGATEAFF.

The J gene is TRBJ1-1, the V gene TRBV2, with D unresolved. With 8 bases removed from V and 7 bases from J, the gap between germline ends came to 20 bases. Germline V gives CDR1 SNHLY, CDR2 FYNNEI. The CDR3 runs 14 residues. DNA for the CDR3: TGTGCCAGCTTAGACGCCGGCCTAAGAAATGAAGCTTTCTTT. Translation: CASLDAGLRNEAFF. Full variable domain (remainder filled in from reference TRBV2 and TRBJ1-1): EPEVTQTPSHQVTQMGQEVILRCVPISNHLYFYWYRQILGQKVEFLVSFYNNEISEKSEIFDDQFSVERPDGSNFTLKIRSTKLEDSAMYFCASLDAGLRNEAFFGQGTRLTVV.

This clone showed up just once. The rearrangement uses TRBV23-1 and TRBJ1-1, with D possibly matching TRBD1 (5 bases). TRBV23-1 is assigned to the ORF class and has an uncertain function. The ends were cut back, 0 bases at V and 3 bases at J, with 14 bases in the middle. The CDR3 is 16 amino acids. CDR3 coding DNA: TGCGCCAGCAGTCAATCGGGACGGGACGCGGACACTGAAGCTTTCTTT. Protein: CASSQSGRDADTEAFF.

J is TRBJ1-5 and V is TRBV30; D is unresolved. The germline gives CDR1 GTSNPN, CDR2 SVGIG (reference sequence). CDR3 length: 13 residues. Trimming removed 4 bases from V and 1 base from J, with 8 bases in between. CDR3: CAWTPDSNQPQHF. CDR3 sequence (DNA): TGTGCCTGGACCCCCGACAGCAATCAGCCCCAGCATTTT.

The genes are TRBV11-2 and TRBJ2-1; 11 nucleotides match TRBD2. The CDR3 covers 15 residues. Germline-derived CDR1 and CDR2 are SGHAT and FQNNGV. The V and J ends lost 1 base and 8 bases, in that order; junction bases with no gene match: 4. CDR3 nucleotide sequence: TGTGCCAGCAGCTTAGGGCTAGCGGGGGGTGATGAGCAGTTCTTC. Translating gives CASSLGLAGGDEQFF.

Turning to this clone: At one end the junction does not follow the germline gene, possibly because of a read error. J is TRBJ2-1 and V is TRBV7-7, with 12 bases matching TRBD2. CDR1 and CDR2 from the germline V gene are SSHAT and FNYEAQ (reference sequence). The CDR3 has 15 amino acids. Written as DNA, the CDR3 is TGTGCTAGCAGCTTAAGACTAGCGGGAGACAATGAGCAGTTCTTC. Amino acids: CASSLRLAGDNEQFF.

This clone is a singleton in its sample. This chain links TRBV3-1 (or the pseudogene TRBV3-2) with TRBJ2-3; 8 bases are shared with TRBD2. Trimming at V came to 0 bases and at J to 2 bases, leaving 7 bases not matched to a gene. Germline CDR1 is LGHDT and CDR2 is YNNKEL (reference sequence). The CDR3 is 17 residues long. CDR3 residues: CASSQDESGGVTDTQYF. In DNA, the CDR3 is TGTGCCAGCAGCCAAGACGAGAGCGGGGGCGTCACAGATACGCAGTATTTT.

In nucleotides, the CDR3 is TGTGCCAGCACTAACACTAGCGGGAGTTACAATGAGCAGTTCTTC. This gives the protein CASTNTSGSYNEQFF. The V call is TRBV6-5, the J call TRBJ2-1, with 11 bases lining up with TRBD2. CDR1 is MNHEY, CDR2 SVGAGI, per germline. The junction had 6 bases not matched to a gene; V was cut back by 7 bases and J by 4 bases. This CDR3 has 15 amino acids.

The V and J genes are TRBV19 and TRBJ2-7; a weak D match, TRBD1 (5 bases). The V and J ends lost 3 bases and 2 bases respectively, with 11 bases between them. Germline assignment: CDR1 LNHDA and CDR2 SQIVND (reference sequence). This CDR3 has 14 amino acids. The CDR3 DNA follows: TGTGCCAGTAGTATCCAGACAGAGACCTACGAGCAGTACTTC. This translates into CASSIQTETYEQYF.